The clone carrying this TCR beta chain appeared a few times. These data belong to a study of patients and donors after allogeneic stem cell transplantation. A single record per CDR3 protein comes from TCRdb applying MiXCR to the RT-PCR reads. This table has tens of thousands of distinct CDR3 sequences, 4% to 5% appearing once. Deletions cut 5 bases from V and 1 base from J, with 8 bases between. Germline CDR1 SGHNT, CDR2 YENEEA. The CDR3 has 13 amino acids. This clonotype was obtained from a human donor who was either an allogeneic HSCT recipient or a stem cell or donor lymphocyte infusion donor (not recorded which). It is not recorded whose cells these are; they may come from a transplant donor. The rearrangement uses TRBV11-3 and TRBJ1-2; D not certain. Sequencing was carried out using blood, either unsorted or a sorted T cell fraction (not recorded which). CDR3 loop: CASSPTVNYGYTF. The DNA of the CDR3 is TGTGCCAGCAGCCCGACTGTTAACTATGGCTACACCTTC.